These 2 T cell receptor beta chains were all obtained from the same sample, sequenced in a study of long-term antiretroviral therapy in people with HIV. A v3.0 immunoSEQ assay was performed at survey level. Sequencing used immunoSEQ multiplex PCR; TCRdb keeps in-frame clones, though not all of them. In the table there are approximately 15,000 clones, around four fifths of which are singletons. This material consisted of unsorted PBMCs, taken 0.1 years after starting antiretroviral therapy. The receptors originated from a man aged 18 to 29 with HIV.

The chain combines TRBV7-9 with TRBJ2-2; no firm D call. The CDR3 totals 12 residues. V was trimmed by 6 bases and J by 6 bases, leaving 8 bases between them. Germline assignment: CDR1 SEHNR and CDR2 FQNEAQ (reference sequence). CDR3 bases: TGTGCCAGCAGTCCCCCTTCCGGGGAGCTGTTTTTT. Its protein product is CASSPPSGELFF.

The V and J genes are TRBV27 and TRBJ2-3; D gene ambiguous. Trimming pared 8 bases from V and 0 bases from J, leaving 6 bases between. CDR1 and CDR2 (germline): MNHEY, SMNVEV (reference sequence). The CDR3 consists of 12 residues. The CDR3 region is CASGESTDTQYF. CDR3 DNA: TGTGCCAGCGGAGAGAGCACAGATACGCAGTATTTT.